This T cell receptor (beta chain) was retrieved from a study of shared T cell receptors in the human thymus. Measured with immunoSEQ multiplex PCR; TCRdb has only the in-frame clones, and not every one. The top ten clones hold 0.0094% of a sample with about 660,000 clones, more than 75% of them seen once. These data were also filed under a second study, of human thymus T cells. As that report states: Resections removed during corrective heart surgery provided the thymus tissue used.

This TCR derives from a boy under three years old with a congenital heart defect. Source material: thymocytes.

The CDR3 bases are TGTGCCAGCAGTTACTACCCGGGAGGGGACACTGAAGCTTTCTTT. Translation gives CASSYYPGGDTEAFF. The V and J genes are TRBV6-5 and TRBJ1-1; a possible D gene is TRBD1 (5 bases). The CDR3 runs 15 residues. Germline values: CDR1 MNHEY, CDR2 SVGAGI. Trimming stripped 1 base from V and 3 bases from J, with 12 bases between.